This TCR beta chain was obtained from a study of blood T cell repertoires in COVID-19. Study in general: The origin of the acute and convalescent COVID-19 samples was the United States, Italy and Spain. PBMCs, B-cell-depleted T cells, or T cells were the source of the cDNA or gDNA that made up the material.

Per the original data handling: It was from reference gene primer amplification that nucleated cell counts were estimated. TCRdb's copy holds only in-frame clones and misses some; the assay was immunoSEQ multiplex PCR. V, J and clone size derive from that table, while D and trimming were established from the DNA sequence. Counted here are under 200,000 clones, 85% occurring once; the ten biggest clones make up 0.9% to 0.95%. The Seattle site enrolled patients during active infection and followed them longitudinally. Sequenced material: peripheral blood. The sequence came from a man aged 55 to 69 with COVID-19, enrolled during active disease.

The CDR3 coding sequence is TGTGCCAGCAGTTTACTCGCAGATACGCAGTATTTT. Translation gives CASSLLADTQYF. The chain employs TRBV13 and TRBJ2-3; no clear D gene. The CDR3 is made up of 12 amino acids. The V end was cut by 6 bases, the J end by 4 bases, with 8 bases between. Germline assignment: CDR1 PRHDT and CDR2 FYEKMQ (reference sequence).